This T cell receptor beta chain was sequenced during a study of molecular identifiers for immune sequencing clone quantification. General study findings and limits: It was shown that clones above 20 RNA copies held over 97% of effector molecules, but under 1% in naive cells.

A few counts support this clonotype. Its antigen is not known. TCRdb reprocessed the PCR reads with MiXCR, giving one entry per CDR3 protein. The table includes some 650,000 distinct CDR3 sequences, 15% to 20% detected once. CDR1 is MGHRA and CDR2 is YSYEKL in the germline V gene. The CDR3 extends over 13 amino acids. V was cut by 3 bases and J by 6 bases, with 8 bases left in between. This chain links TRBV4-1 with TRBJ2-2; no definite D call. The sequence came from a human donor in good health. Some libraries in this study had Jurkat cell RNA spiked in. Material for sequencing was naive CD8+ T cells from blood, with Jurkat cell RNA spiked in. Subset described: FACS-sorted CD8+CD4-CCR7+CD45RA+ naive T cells. The CDR3 reads CASSQSSSGELFF. The DNA of the CDR3 is TGCGCCAGCAGCCAGTCGAGTTCCGGGGAGCTGTTTTTT.